Each of the 10 T cell receptor beta chains below was sequenced from the same sample in a study of beta chain features in type 1 diabetes. Overall study results and limits: TCRB CDR3 length was moderately but significantly reduced in all four CD4+ subsets of Type 1 diabetes patients.

What was sequenced were expressed TCRB transcripts, since all of the isolated RNA had been reverse transcribed. Generated by immunoSEQ multiplex PCR, the TCRdb table keeps only in-frame clones and is missing some. In the table there are 300,000 to 450,000 clones, 8.5% to 10% of which are singletons. Their recognized antigens are unknown. Sequencing input: central memory CD4+ T cells from blood. The receptors here all came from a man aged 25 to 45 with type 1 diabetes.

The genes are TRBV18 and TRBJ2-3; D might be TRBD2 (6 bases). Looked up from germline, CDR1 is KGHSH and CDR2 is LQKENI. The CDR3 runs 14 residues. V lost 2 bases and J lost 5, with 11 bases in between. The CDR3 DNA is TGTGCCAGCTCACCATTGGGGGGTAAAGATACGCAGTATTTT. Encoded protein: CASSPLGGKDTQYF.

A few counts support this clone. The chain employs TRBV11-2 and TRBJ2-1; TRBD2 is a possible D gene (5 bases). CDR1 SGHAT and CDR2 FQNNGV come from the germline V gene. V shed 5 bases and J shed 8 bases, with 16 bases lying between them. This CDR3 has 14 residues. CDR3 sequence reads: CASSPLWLGDEQFF. CDR3 DNA sequence: TGTGCCAGCAGCCCTCTTTGGCTCGGGGATGAGCAGTTCTTC.

The chain is built from TRBV30 and TRBJ1-6; possible D gene TRBD1, 6 bases. This CDR3 spans 15 amino acids. Per the germline V gene, CDR1 is GTSNPN and CDR2 is SVGIG (reference sequence). V lost 4 bases, J lost 2 bases, and 12 bases lay in between. The CDR3 is CAWIGGRTYNSPLHF. For the CDR3, the DNA is TGTGCCTGGATTGGGGGCAGGACCTATAATTCACCCCTCCACTTT.

Comments on this clone: In the same sample, other DNA sequences code for this CDR3. V gene TRBV20-1 combines with J gene TRBJ2-7, with D perhaps TRBD1 (5 bases). The V end was cut by 6 bases, the J end by 5 bases, with 11 bases between. Germline CDR1 DFQATT, CDR2 SNEGSKA (reference sequence). This CDR3 is 11 amino acids long. This CDR3 reads CSAAQGNEQYF. The CDR3 nucleotides are TGCAGTGCCGCCCAGGGCAACGAGCAGTACTTC.

The chain couples TRBV6-5 to TRBJ1-2; D is perhaps TRBD1 (5 bases). Trimming left V 6 bases short and J 2 bases short, with 10 bases between. Germline V gives CDR1 MNHEY, CDR2 SVGAGI. CDR3 length equals 13 residues. The CDR3 sequence: CASSPDRNYGYTF. CDR3 DNA sequence: TGTGCCAGCAGCCCAGACAGAAACTATGGCTACACCTTC.

Here the CDR3 reads CASSLVGQYNEQFF. CDR3 in DNA: TGTGCCAGCAGCTTAGTTGGCCAGTACAATGAGCAGTTCTTC. V usage is TRBV7-9 and J usage is TRBJ2-1; D gene uncertain. Trimming cost V 1 base and J 4 bases, with 8 bases left between them. CDR1 is SEHNR and CDR2 is FQNEAQ in the germline V gene (reference sequence). This CDR3 region has 14 residues.

This clone was counted only a few times. The chain couples TRBV7-3 to TRBJ1-5; possible D gene TRBD1, 6 bases. The CDR3 covers 14 residues. V gave up 6 bases and J gave up 4 bases, with 13 bases separating them. Germline lookup yields CDR1 SGHTA and CDR2 FQGTGA. In DNA form, the CDR3 reads TGTGCCAGCAGTAGGTTCCAGGGGAATCAGCCCCAGCATTTT. Translated: CASSRFQGNQPQHF.

A few counts support this clone. J is TRBJ1-5 and V is TRBV6-5; D is unclear. Germline loops: CDR1 MNHEY, CDR2 SVGAGI. The CDR3 sequence is 14 residues long. V lost 2 bases, J lost 5 bases, and 10 bases lay in between. CDR3 sequence reads: CASSYGVWDQPQHF. DNA of the CDR3: TGTGCCAGCAGTTACGGGGTTTGGGATCAGCCCCAGCATTTT.

V is TRBV6-1 and J is TRBJ2-2; TRBD1 matches 8 bases. CDR3 length equals 14 residues. After removal of 6 bases from V and 4 bases from J, the junction contained 4 bases not matched to a gene. Germline V CDR1 and CDR2: MNHNS, SASEGT. DNA for the CDR3: TGTGCCAGCAGCAGGACAGGGAGCACCGGGGAGCTGTTTTTT. Encoded protein: CASSRTGSTGELFF.

The rearrangement links TRBV7-9 to TRBJ2-7; no firm D call. V lost 4 bases and J 2 bases, leaving 12 bases between the germline ends. Germline V lookup: CDR1 SEHNR, CDR2 FQNEAQ (reference sequence). The CDR3 extends over 14 amino acids. CDR3: CASSYDLRTYEQYF. For the CDR3, the DNA is TGTGCCAGCAGCTACGACCTACGAACCTACGAGCAGTACTTC.